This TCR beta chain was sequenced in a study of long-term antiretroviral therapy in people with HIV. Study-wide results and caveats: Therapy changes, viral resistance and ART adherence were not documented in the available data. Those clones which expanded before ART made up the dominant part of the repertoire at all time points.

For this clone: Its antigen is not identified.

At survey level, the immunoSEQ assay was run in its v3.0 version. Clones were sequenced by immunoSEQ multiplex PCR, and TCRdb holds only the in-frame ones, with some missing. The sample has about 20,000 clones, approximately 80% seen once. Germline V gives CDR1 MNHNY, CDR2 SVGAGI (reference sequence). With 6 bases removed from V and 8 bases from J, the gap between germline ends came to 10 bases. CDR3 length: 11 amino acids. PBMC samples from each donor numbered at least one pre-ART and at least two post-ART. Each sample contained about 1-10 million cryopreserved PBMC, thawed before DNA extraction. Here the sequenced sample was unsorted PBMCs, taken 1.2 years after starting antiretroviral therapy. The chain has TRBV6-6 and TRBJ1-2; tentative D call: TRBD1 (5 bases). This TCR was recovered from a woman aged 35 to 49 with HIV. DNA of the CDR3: TGTGCCAGCAGCTTAGGGGAAGGCTACACCTTC. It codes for CASSLGEGYTF.